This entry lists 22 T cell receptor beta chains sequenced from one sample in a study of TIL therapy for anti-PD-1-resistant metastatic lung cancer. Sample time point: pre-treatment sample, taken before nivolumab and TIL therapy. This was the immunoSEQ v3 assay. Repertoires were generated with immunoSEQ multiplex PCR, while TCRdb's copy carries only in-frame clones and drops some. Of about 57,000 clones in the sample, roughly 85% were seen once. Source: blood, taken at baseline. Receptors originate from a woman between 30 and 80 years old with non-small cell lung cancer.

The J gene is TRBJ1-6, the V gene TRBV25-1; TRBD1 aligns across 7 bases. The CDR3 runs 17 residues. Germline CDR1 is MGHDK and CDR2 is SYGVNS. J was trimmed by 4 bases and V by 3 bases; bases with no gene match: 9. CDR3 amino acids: CASSDSGGQQYNSPLHF. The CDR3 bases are TGTGCCAGCAGTGACTCCGGGGGACAGCAATATAATTCACCCCTCCACTTT.

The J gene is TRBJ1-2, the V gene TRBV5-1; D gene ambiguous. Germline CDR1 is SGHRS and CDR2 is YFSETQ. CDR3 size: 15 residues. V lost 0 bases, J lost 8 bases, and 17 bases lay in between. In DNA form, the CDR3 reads TGCGCCAGCAGCTTGGAGCCGTCTCCTTTGGTAGGCTACACCTTC. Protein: CASSLEPSPLVGYTF.

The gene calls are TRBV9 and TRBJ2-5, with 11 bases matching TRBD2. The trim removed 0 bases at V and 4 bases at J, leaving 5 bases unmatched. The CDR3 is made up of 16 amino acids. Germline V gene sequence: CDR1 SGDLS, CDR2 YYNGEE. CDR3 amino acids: CASSVGTGLAGETQYF. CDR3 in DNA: TGTGCCAGCAGCGTAGGAACCGGACTAGCGGGAGAGACCCAGTACTTC.

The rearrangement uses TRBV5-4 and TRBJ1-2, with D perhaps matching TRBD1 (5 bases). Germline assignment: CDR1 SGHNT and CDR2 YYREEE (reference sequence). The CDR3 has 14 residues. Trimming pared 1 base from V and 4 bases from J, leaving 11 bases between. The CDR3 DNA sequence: TGTGCCAGCAGCTTGTTTGGGGCGAGCTATGGCTACACCTTC. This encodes CASSLFGASYGYTF.

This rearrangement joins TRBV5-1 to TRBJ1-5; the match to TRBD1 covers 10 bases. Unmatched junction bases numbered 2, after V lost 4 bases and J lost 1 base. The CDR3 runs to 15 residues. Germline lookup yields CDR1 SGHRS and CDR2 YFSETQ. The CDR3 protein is CASSPDRGSNQPQHF. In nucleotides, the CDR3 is TGCGCCAGCAGCCCGGACAGGGGGAGCAATCAGCCCCAGCATTTT. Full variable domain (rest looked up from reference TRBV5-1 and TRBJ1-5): KAGVTQTPRYLIKTRGQQVTLSCSPISGHRSVSWYQQTPGQGLQFLFEYFSETQRNKGNFPGRFSGRQFSNSRSEMNVSTLELGDSALYLCASSPDRGSNQPQHFGDGTRLSIL.

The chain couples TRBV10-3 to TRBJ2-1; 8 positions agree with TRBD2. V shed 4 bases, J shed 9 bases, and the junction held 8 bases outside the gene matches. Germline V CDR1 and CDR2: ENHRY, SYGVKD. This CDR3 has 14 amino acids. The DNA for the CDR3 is TGTGCCATCAGTGGAGGACTAGCATTTGCTGAGCAGTTCTTC. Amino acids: CAISGGLAFAEQFF.

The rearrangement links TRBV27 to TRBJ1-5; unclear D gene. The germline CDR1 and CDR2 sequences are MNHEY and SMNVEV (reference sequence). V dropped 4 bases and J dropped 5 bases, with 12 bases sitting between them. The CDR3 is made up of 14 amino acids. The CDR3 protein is CASSSHGSYQPQHF. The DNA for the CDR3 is TGTGCCAGCAGTTCACACGGCTCCTATCAGCCCCAGCATTTT.

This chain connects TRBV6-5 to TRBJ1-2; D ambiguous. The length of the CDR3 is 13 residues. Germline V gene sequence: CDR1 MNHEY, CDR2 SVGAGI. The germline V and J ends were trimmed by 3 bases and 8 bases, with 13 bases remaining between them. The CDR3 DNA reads TGTGCCAGCAGTTATGATCCAACTCGCGGCTACACCTTC. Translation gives CASSYDPTRGYTF.

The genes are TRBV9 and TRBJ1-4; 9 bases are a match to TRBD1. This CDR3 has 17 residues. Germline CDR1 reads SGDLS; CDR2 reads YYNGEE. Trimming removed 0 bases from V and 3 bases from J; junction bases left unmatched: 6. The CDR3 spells CASSVEGTGRANEKLFF. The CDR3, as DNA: TGTGCCAGCAGCGTAGAGGGGACAGGGAGAGCTAATGAAAAACTGTTTTTT.

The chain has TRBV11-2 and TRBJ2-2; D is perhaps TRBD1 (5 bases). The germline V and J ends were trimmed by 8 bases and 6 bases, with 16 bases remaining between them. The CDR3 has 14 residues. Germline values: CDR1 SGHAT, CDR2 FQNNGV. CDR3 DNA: TGTGCCAGCGGCATAGGGGCAGAGGCCGGGGAGCTGTTTTTT. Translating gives CASGIGAEAGELFF. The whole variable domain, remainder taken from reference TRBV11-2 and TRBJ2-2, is EAGVAQSPRYKIIEKRQSVAFWCNPISGHATLYWYQQILGQGPKLLIQFQNNGVVDDSQLPKDRFSAERLKGVDSTLKIQPAKLEDSAVYLCASGIGAEAGELFFGEGSRLTVL.

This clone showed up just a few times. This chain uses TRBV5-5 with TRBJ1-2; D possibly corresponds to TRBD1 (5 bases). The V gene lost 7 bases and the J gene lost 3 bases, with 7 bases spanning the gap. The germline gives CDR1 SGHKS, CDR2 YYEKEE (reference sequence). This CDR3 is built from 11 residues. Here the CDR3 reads CASRGYYGYTF. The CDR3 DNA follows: TGTGCCAGCCGGGGGTACTATGGCTACACCTTC.

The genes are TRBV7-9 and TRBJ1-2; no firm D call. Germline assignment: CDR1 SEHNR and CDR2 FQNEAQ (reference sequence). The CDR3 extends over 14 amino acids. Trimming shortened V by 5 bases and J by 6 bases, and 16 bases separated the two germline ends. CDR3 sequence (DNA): TGTGCCAGCAGCACCGGGCAGCTAGGCGATGGCTACACCTTC. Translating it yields CASSTGQLGDGYTF. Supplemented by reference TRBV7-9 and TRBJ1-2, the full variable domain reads DTGVSQNPRHKITKRGQNVTFRCDPISEHNRLYWYRQTLGQGPEFLTYFQNEAQLEKSRLLSDRFSAERPKGSFSTLEIQRTEQGDSAMYLCASSTGQLGDGYTFGSGTRLTVV.

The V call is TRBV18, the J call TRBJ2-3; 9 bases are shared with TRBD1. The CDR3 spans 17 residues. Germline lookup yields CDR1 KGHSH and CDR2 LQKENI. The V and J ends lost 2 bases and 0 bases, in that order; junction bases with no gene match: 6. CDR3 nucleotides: TGTGCCAGCTCACCATTGGGGACAGGGTCTAGCACAGATACGCAGTATTTT. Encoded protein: CASSPLGTGSSTDTQYF.

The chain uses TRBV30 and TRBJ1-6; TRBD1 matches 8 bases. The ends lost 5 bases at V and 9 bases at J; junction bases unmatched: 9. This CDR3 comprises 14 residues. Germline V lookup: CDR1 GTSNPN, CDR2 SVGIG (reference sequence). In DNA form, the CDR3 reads TGTGCCTGGTCGACAGGGGCTAAGAGTTCACCCCTCCACTTT. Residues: CAWSTGAKSSPLHF.

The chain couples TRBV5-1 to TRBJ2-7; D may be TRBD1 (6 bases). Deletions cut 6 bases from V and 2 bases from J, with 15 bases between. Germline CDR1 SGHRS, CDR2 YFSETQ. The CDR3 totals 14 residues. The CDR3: CASTQWGTTYEQYF. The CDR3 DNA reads TGCGCCAGCACGCAGTGGGGGACAACCTACGAGCAGTACTTC.

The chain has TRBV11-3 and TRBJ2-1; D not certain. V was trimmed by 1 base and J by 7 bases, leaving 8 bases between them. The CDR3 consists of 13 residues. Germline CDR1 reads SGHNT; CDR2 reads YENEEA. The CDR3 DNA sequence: TGTGCCAGCAGCTTAGGTTCCTGGAATGAGCAGTTCTTC. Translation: CASSLGSWNEQFF.

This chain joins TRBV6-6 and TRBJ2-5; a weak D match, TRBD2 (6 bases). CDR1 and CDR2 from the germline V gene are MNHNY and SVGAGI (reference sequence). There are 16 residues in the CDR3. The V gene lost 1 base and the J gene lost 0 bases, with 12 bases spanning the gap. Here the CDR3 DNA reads TGTGCCAGCAGTTACTTGACGGGGGTATACCAAGAGACCCAGTACTTC. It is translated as CASSYLTGVYQETQYF.

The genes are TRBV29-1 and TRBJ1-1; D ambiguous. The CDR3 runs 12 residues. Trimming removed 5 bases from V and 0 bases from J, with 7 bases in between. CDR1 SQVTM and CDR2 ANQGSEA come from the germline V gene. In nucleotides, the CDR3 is TGCAGCGTTCTTCAAGTGAACACTGAAGCTTTCTTT. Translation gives CSVLQVNTEAFF.

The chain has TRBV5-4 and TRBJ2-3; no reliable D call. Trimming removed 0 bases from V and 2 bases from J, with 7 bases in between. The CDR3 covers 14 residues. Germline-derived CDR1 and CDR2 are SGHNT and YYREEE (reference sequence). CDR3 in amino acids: CASSLDQSTDTQYF. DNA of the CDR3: TGTGCCAGCAGCTTGGACCAATCCACAGATACGCAGTATTTT.

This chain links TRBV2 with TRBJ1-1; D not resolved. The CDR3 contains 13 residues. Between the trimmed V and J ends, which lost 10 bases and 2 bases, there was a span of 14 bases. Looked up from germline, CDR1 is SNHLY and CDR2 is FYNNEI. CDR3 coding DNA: TGTGCCAACTTTCGAGCCTACAACACTGAAGCTTTCTTT. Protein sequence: CANFRAYNTEAFF.

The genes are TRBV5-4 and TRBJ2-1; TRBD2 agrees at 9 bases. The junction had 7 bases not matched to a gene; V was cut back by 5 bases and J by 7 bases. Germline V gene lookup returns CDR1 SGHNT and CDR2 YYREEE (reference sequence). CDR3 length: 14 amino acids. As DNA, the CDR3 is TGTGCCAGCAGTCCGACTAGCGGCCATAATGAGCAGTTCTTC. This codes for CASSPTSGHNEQFF.

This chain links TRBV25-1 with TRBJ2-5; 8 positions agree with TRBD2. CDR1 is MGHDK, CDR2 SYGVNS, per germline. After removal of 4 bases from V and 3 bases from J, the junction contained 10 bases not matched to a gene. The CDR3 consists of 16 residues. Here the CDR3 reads CASSAPGGPLEETQYF. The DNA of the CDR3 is TGTGCCAGCAGTGCCCCGGGGGGGCCGTTGGAAGAGACCCAGTACTTC.